A single TCR beta chain is shown here with its context. As yet, its antigen is unknown. Measured with immunoSEQ multiplex PCR; TCRdb has only the in-frame clones, and not every one. The sample has 120,000 or so clones; just under 90% are singletons. The sample is drawn from a study of T cell responses to AZD1222 COVID-19 vaccine. Germline V CDR1 and CDR2: LNHDA, SQIVND (reference sequence). V lost 3 bases and J lost 2, with 10 bases in between. The CDR3 is made up of 14 amino acids. Study-level findings and limits: Mapped onto spike, vaccine-associated CD4 TCRs spanned it and were dominant at 160-218 and 743-854. Sampling captured repertoires only after the peak T cell response.

This chain uses TRBV19 with TRBJ1-1, with D possibly being TRBD1 (5 bases). This receptor was taken from an adult in good health. The sample consisted of peripheral blood, taken on day 0 of AZD1222 vaccination. Here the CDR3 DNA reads TGTGCCAGTAGTATCTGGGGGGATAACACTGAAGCTTTCTTT. It is translated as CASSIWGDNTEAFF.